These 19 T cell receptor beta chains originate from one sample sequenced in a study of cytomegalovirus exposure and HLA in healthy donors. Primers included in the PCR were 60 Vbeta and 13 Jbeta primers. Method: immunoSEQ multiplex PCR; TCRdb's copy keeps in-frame clones and lacks some. This sample yields tens of thousands of clones, of which about 80% are seen a single time; 32% belongs to the top ten. Sequencing used PBMCs. Every receptor here comes from a middle-aged man in good health and CMV-seropositive.

In this sample, this clone turned up a few times. The chain carries TRBV7-9 and TRBJ2-7, with 13 bases identical to TRBD2. In germline, CDR1 is SEHNR, CDR2 FQNEAQ (reference sequence). Trimming removed 5 bases from V and 6 bases from J; junction bases left unmatched: 7. The CDR3 is 15 residues long. CDR3 protein: CASSPTSGRTFEQYF. The DNA of the CDR3 is TGTGCCAGCAGCCCGACTAGCGGGAGGACCTTCGAGCAGTACTTC.

The rearrangement uses TRBV6-1 and TRBJ2-3; possible D gene TRBD2, 6 bases. CDR3 length: 15 amino acids. Germline loops: CDR1 MNHNS, CDR2 SASEGT. The ends were cut back, 2 bases at V and 3 bases at J, with 12 bases in the middle. CDR3 DNA sequence: TGTGCCAGCAGTGAACTCGGGGGTTTGACAGATACGCAGTATTTT. This encodes CASSELGGLTDTQYF.

The CDR3 DNA follows: TGTGCCAGCAGTTACCAGGGGGCAGCTAATGAAAAACTGTTTTTT. Its translation: CASSYQGAANEKLFF. The chain employs TRBV6-6 and TRBJ1-4; 8 nucleotides line up with TRBD1. Germline V gene lookup returns CDR1 MNHNY and CDR2 SVGAGI (reference sequence). The V segment lost 2 bases and the J segment 3 bases; nucleotides outside the gene matches: 2. The CDR3 contains 15 residues.

This clone has just one count. The rearrangement joins TRBV2 to TRBJ2-3; 7 bases are shared with TRBD2. This CDR3 has 12 residues. Germline values: CDR1 SNHLY, CDR2 FYNNEI. V was clipped by 4 bases and J by 6 bases; unmatched bases: 1. The CDR3: CASSGTRDTQYF. The CDR3 DNA sequence: TGTGCCAGCAGTGGGACTAGGGATACGCAGTATTTT.

The V and J genes are TRBV6-6 and TRBJ2-1, with 7 bases lining up with TRBD2. The V segment lost 6 bases and the J segment 9 bases; nucleotides outside the gene matches: 11. Germline lookup yields CDR1 MNHNY and CDR2 SVGAGI (reference sequence). This CDR3 is built from 14 residues. The DNA of the CDR3 is TGTGCCAGCAGCTCCGGACTCACGGGGGGTGAGCAGTTCTTC. Residues: CASSSGLTGGEQFF.

The V gene is TRBV5-1, the J gene TRBJ2-5, with D possibly being TRBD1 (5 bases). The CDR3 sequence is 14 residues long. Germline values: CDR1 SGHRS, CDR2 YFSETQ. V lost 3 bases to trimming and J lost 2 bases, with 11 bases between them. CDR3 in DNA: TGCGCCAGCAGCTCATCCCGACAGCAAGAGACCCAGTACTTC. Protein product: CASSSSRQQETQYF.

For this clone: The junction departs from the called germline gene at one end, perhaps through a read error. As DNA, the CDR3 is TGTGCCAGCAGTGCCTACAACAGGGCCCCTGGGGCCAACGGCCTGACTTTC. This gives the protein CASSAYNRAPGANGLTF. J is TRBJ2-6 and V is TRBV6-1, with D maybe TRBD1 (6 bases). The CDR3 has 17 residues. Germline CDR1 MNHNS, CDR2 SASEGT.

This clone showed up just once. This rearrangement joins TRBV6-6 to TRBJ2-7, with 7 bases lining up with TRBD2. Germline CDR1 reads MNHNY; CDR2 reads SVGAGI (reference sequence). The V segment lost 0 bases and the J segment 2 bases; nucleotides outside the gene matches: 7. CDR3 length equals 16 residues. CDR3 amino acids: CASSYSREGPAYEQYF. As DNA, the CDR3 is TGTGCCAGCAGTTACTCGAGGGAGGGCCCTGCCTACGAGCAGTACTTC.

This clone was found a few times. This CDR3 is CASRQGLLSYEQYF. CDR3 bases: TGTGCCAGTCGTCAGGGACTTCTCTCCTACGAGCAGTACTTC. The chain links TRBV2 to TRBJ2-7; TRBD2 might be the D (6 bases). CDR1 is SNHLY, CDR2 FYNNEI, per germline. The CDR3 loop spans 14 amino acids. V lost 9 bases and J lost 0, with 15 bases in between.

As for this clone: At one end the junction does not follow the germline gene, possibly because of a read error. The rearrangement joins TRBV29-1 to TRBJ2-6; D is possibly TRBD2 (6 bases). Germline CDR1 and CDR2: SQVTM and ANQGSEA. This CDR3 comprises 14 residues. The CDR3: CSVDGGYGANGLTF. CDR3 DNA: TGCAGCGTTGACGGGGGTTATGGGGCCAACGGCCTGACTTTC.

This clone was observed a single time. CDR3 amino acids: CASSPRDYSYNEQFF. In DNA form, the CDR3 reads TGTGCCAGCAGCCCTCGGGACTACTCCTACAATGAGCAGTTCTTC. This chain connects TRBV7-6 to TRBJ2-1; TRBD2 matches at 7 bases. After removal of 5 bases from V and 0 bases from J, the junction contained 4 bases not matched to a gene. There are 15 residues in the CDR3. Per germline, CDR1 SGHVS and CDR2 FNYEAQ. The complete variable domain, with remaining parts taken from reference TRBV7-6 and TRBJ2-1, reads GAGVSQSPRYKVTKRGQDVALRCDPISGHVSLYWYRQALGQGPEFLTYFNYEAQQDKSGLPNDRFSAERPEGSISTLTIQRTEQRDSAMYRCASSPRDYSYNEQFFGPGTRLTVL.

This sequence joins TRBV7-2 and TRBJ2-2, with TRBD2 as a possible D gene (6 bases). This CDR3 region has 15 residues. CDR1 is SGHTA and CDR2 is FQGNSA in the germline V gene. V was cut by 1 base and J by 4 bases, with 10 bases left in between. The CDR3 loop reads CASSLELAVTGELFF. The CDR3 DNA sequence: TGTGCCAGCAGCTTAGAACTAGCTGTCACCGGGGAGCTGTTTTTT.

A few counts support this clone. The V gene is TRBV7-6, the J gene TRBJ2-7; 8 positions agree with TRBD2. This CDR3 comprises 15 residues. V shed 3 bases and J 0 bases; nucleotides not matched to a gene: 4. Germline CDR1 is SGHVS and CDR2 is FNYEAQ. The CDR3 region has the DNA TGTGCCAGCAGCTTGACTAGCGCAAACTCCTACGAGCAGTACTTC. This sequence encodes CASSLTSANSYEQYF.

The gene calls are TRBV5-6 and TRBJ1-1; D gene uncertain. The V end was cut by 0 bases, the J end by 5 bases, with 26 bases between. The CDR3 totals 19 residues. Germline CDR1 reads SGHDT; CDR2 reads YYEEEE. CDR3 sequence: CASSLVNFPGLGMGTEAFF. The CDR3 DNA reads as TGTGCCAGCAGCTTGGTTAATTTTCCAGGACTCGGGATGGGGACTGAAGCTTTCTTT.

A word on this clone: At one end, the junction sequence differs from germline, possibly due to a read error. The chain joins TRBV7-9 to TRBJ2-1; 9 bases fit TRBD1. Germline V gene lookup returns CDR1 SEHNR and CDR2 FQNEAQ (reference sequence). CDR3 size: 17 residues. In DNA form, the CDR3 reads TGTTCCAGCACCACAAATCCCGGGACAGGGTGGAGCGCCGAGCAGTTCTTC. It is translated as CSSTTNPGTGWSAEQFF.

The CDR3 DNA reads TGTGCCAGCAGCTCGTCAGGGCGAGGTCTTGGAAACACCATATATTTT. Translated: CASSSSGRGLGNTIYF. The chain is built from TRBV5-6 and TRBJ1-3; TRBD1 is a possible D gene (5 bases). Deletions cut 3 bases from V and 3 bases from J, with 16 bases between. Germline CDR1 reads SGHDT; CDR2 reads YYEEEE. The CDR3 is 16 amino acids.

The rearrangement uses TRBV30 and TRBJ2-5; 7 nucleotides line up with TRBD1. The CDR3 runs 12 residues. V dropped 2 bases and J dropped 4; count of bases not matched to a gene: 1. The germline CDR1 and CDR2 sequences are GTSNPN and SVGIG (reference sequence). CDR3: CAWSSGGETQYF. Written as DNA, the CDR3 is TGTGCCTGGAGTTCAGGGGGAGAGACCCAGTACTTC. The whole variable domain, filled in from reference TRBV30 and TRBJ2-5, reads SQTIHQWPATLVQPVGSPLSLECTVEGTSNPNLYWYRQAAGRGLQLLFYSVGIGQISSEVPQNLSASRPQDRQFILSSKKLLLSDSGFYLCAWSSGGETQYFGPGTRLLVL.

The chain carries TRBV4-3 and TRBJ2-1; TRBD1 matches at 10 bases. With 3 bases clipped from V and 5 bases from J, the junction kept 10 bases outside the gene matches. Germline CDR1 is LGHNA and CDR2 is YSLEER. The CDR3 loop spans 17 amino acids. The DNA for the CDR3 is TGCGCCAGCAGCCAGGTACTCGCGGGACAGGGGCACAATGAGCAGTTCTTC. Encoded protein: CASSQVLAGQGHNEQFF.

This chain uses TRBV2 with TRBJ2-5; 13 bases agree with TRBD2. The V segment lost 6 bases and the J segment 5 bases; nucleotides outside the gene matches: 3. From germline, CDR1 is SNHLY and CDR2 FYNNEI. The CDR3 extends over 14 amino acids. CDR3 DNA sequence: TGTGCCAGCAGGGAACTAGCGGGAGGGGAGACCCAGTACTTC. Translated: CASRELAGGETQYF. The variable domain in full, with the rest retrieved from reference TRBV2 and TRBJ2-5, is EPEVTQTPSHQVTQMGQEVILRCVPISNHLYFYWYRQILGQKVEFLVSFYNNEISEKSEIFDDQFSVERPDGSNFTLKIRSTKLEDSAMYFCASRELAGGETQYFGPGTRLLVL.